This entry lists 32 T cell receptor beta chains sequenced from one sample in a study of spatial heterogeneity in lung cancer (dated by TCRdb to about 2019). Reading the label with the study, this specimen's time point is: sample taken at primary tumor resection. Library prep was done by 5' RACE. The instrument was a NextSeq 500. Clones were called with MiXCR by TCRdb after fastp trimmed the public reads at Q25, and only in-frame beta chains were retained. Rows with a matching CDR3 protein are joined into one entry that keeps the most common DNA and genes. The sample includes fewer than 16,000 distinct CDR3 sequences, with roughly 4% observed a single time. The ten largest make up 9.5% to 10% of the sample. The source material was normal lung tissue next to the tumor, sampled at surgery. These receptors all stem from a male donor with early-stage non-small cell lung cancer.

In its sample, this clonotype was seen many times. As an off-target read in a library built for alpha chains, this beta chain has a frequency of little significance. Here the CDR3 reads CASSYSLTGGGSPLHF. CDR3 bases: TGTGCCAGCAGTTACTCCTTGACAGGGGGCGGTTCACCCCTCCACTTT. The rearrangement links TRBV6-5 to TRBJ1-6, with 10 bases that match TRBD1. After removal of 0 bases from V and 9 bases from J, the junction contained 5 bases not matched to a gene. The germline CDR1 and CDR2 sequences are MNHEY and SVGAGI. The CDR3 sequence is 16 residues long.

This clonotype has a count of ten or more. Because the library targeted alpha chains, this beta chain is an off-target read whose size means little. The chain uses TRBV12-3 or TRBV12-4 and TRBJ1-3; D gene ambiguous. V was trimmed by 8 bases and J by 4 bases, leaving 6 bases between them. There are 11 residues in the CDR3. The CDR3 sequence: CASGRGNTIYF. The CDR3 nucleotides are TGTGCCAGCGGTCGGGGAAACACCATATATTTT.

This clonotype was counted ten times or more. This beta chain is an unintended read in a library built for alpha chains; its size means little. The chain couples TRBV7-9 to TRBJ1-5, with D possibly TRBD1 on 6 matching bases. V was cut by 5 bases and J by 4 bases, with 9 bases left in between. Germline assignment: CDR1 SEHNR and CDR2 FQNEAQ (reference sequence). The CDR3 contains 13 residues. CDR3: CASSGQNNQPQHF. The CDR3 bases are TGTGCCAGCAGCGGACAGAATAATCAGCCCCAGCATTTT.

This clonotype was detected many times. Mismatch with germline at one junction end may stem from a read error. Because the library targeted alpha chains, this beta chain is an off-target read whose size means little. The CDR3 region has the DNA TGTGCCAGCAGTGAAGTGTTGGGACTAGCTTTCTTC. Translation: CASSEVLGLAFF. This chain links TRBV2 with TRBJ2-4; TRBD2 matches at 9 bases. This CDR3 contains 12 residues. Germline lookup yields CDR1 SNHLY and CDR2 FYNNEI.

This clonotype has ten or more counts. In a library made to pick up alpha chains, this beta chain is a stray read with a size that means little. The chain employs TRBV24-1 and TRBJ2-3; D might be TRBD1 or TRBD2, each matching 5 bases. CDR1 is KGHDR and CDR2 is SFDVKD in the germline V gene. The CDR3 has 16 residues. Trimming left V 1 base short and J 2 bases short, with 12 bases between. CDR3 bases: TGTGCCACCAGTGATTTTCGGGGCCCAGACACAGATACGCAGTATTTT. Its protein is CATSDFRGPDTDTQYF.

This clonotype was detected ten times or more. This beta chain is off target for a library built for alpha chains, so its abundance means little. The chain joins TRBV24-1 to TRBJ2-5; D is possibly TRBD1 or TRBD2 (6 bases each). The CDR3 loop spans 16 amino acids. Trimming took off 3 bases at V and 4 bases at J, with 17 bases between the two ends. Germline assignment: CDR1 KGHDR and CDR2 SFDVKD. CDR3 DNA: TGTGCCACCAGTGATCTTCTCGGGGGCGGTCGAGAGACCCAGTACTTC. Encoded protein: CATSDLLGGGRETQYF.

The sample holds many counts of this clonotype. Since the library was made to target alpha chains, this beta chain is a stray read and its abundance is not meaningful. The chain uses TRBV5-1 and TRBJ2-1; 8 bases match TRBD1. There are 13 residues in the CDR3. Trimming removed 4 bases from V and 7 bases from J; junction bases left unmatched: 4. CDR1 is SGHRS and CDR2 is YFSETQ in the germline V gene. CDR3 residues: CASSLRQGNEQFF. In DNA form, the CDR3 reads TGCGCCAGCAGCCTCCGACAGGGGAATGAGCAGTTCTTC.

There are many counts of this clonotype. This beta chain appears as a stray read in a library generated for alpha chains; its size is not informative. This chain joins TRBV5-1 and TRBJ2-7; 8 bases line up with TRBD1. V lost 0 bases to trimming and J lost 13 bases; unmatched junction nucleotides: 6. The CDR3 has 12 amino acids. Looked up from germline, CDR1 is SGHRS and CDR2 is YFSETQ. Written as DNA, the CDR3 is TGCGCCAGCAGCTTGGAGGGGGGACAGGCTTACTTC. It is translated as CASSLEGGQAYF.

This clonotype is medium-sized (0.01 to 0.1%) in the sample. The size of this beta chain means little, since it is a stray read in a library made for alpha chains. This rearrangement joins TRBV27 to TRBJ1-1; no definite D call. The CDR3 is 13 residues long. Trimming cost V 5 bases and J 3 bases, with 10 bases left between them. Germline assignment: CDR1 MNHEY and CDR2 SMNVEV (reference sequence). The DNA for the CDR3 is TGTGCCAGCAGTCTCTTTAGGGACACTGAAGCTTTCTTT. This encodes CASSLFRDTEAFF.

Turning to this clonotype: Found in a library prepared for alpha chains, this beta chain is an off-target read, and its abundance has little meaning. The rearrangement uses TRBV3-1 and TRBJ2-3; perhaps TRBD2 as D (6 bases). The V and J ends lost 3 bases and 2 bases respectively, with 15 bases between them. Germline CDR1 is LGHDT and CDR2 is YNNKEL (reference sequence). The CDR3 length is 16 residues. CDR3 region: CASSHGVAANTDTQYF. The CDR3 coding sequence is TGTGCCAGCAGCCACGGGGTAGCGGCCAACACAGATACGCAGTATTTT.

This clonotype has ten or more counts. Since it is a stray read in a library aimed at alpha chains, this beta chain has a size that is not meaningful. J is TRBJ2-1 and V is TRBV11-2, with a tentative D call TRBD2 (6 bases). CDR3 size: 13 residues. Germline CDR1 SGHAT, CDR2 FQNNGV. V lost 7 bases and J 6 bases, leaving 13 bases between the germline ends. In DNA form, the CDR3 reads TGTGCCAGCACCCCCGGACTAACCAATGAGCAGTTCTTC. Translated, it gives CASTPGLTNEQFF. The complete variable domain, with remaining parts taken from reference TRBV11-2 and TRBJ2-1, reads EAGVAQSPRYKIIEKRQSVAFWCNPISGHATLYWYQQILGQGPKLLIQFQNNGVVDDSQLPKDRFSAERLKGVDSTLKIQPAKLEDSAVYLCASTPGLTNEQFFGPGTRLTVL.

This clonotype is medium-sized. This beta chain is an off-target read within a library intended for alpha chains, so its frequency means little. J is TRBJ2-3 and V is TRBV13; D unclear. The ends were cut back, 2 bases at V and 0 bases at J, with 21 bases in the middle. This CDR3 comprises 19 residues. Per germline, CDR1 PRHDT and CDR2 FYEKMQ (reference sequence). CDR3 nucleotide sequence: TGTGCCAGCAGCTTATGGGTTTCTGGAGCGAAGGGTAGCACAGATACGCAGTATTTT. It codes for CASSLWVSGAKGSTDTQYF. The full variable domain, with the rest looked up from reference TRBV13 and TRBJ2-3, is AAGVIQSPRHLIKEKRETATLKCYPIPRHDTVYWYQQGPGQDPQFLISFYEKMQSDKGSIPDRFSAQQFSDYHSELNMSSLELGDSALYFCASSLWVSGAKGSTDTQYFGPGTRLTVL.

This clonotype was recorded many times. This beta chain is an off-target read within a library intended for alpha chains, so its frequency means little. This chain connects TRBV5-1 to TRBJ1-6; D possibly corresponds to TRBD1 (5 bases). The CDR3 covers 16 residues. CDR1 SGHRS and CDR2 YFSETQ come from the germline V gene. The V and J ends lost 0 bases and 9 bases respectively, with 16 bases between them. The CDR3, as DNA: TGCGCCAGCAGCTTGGAGTCGGGACGGGGTATTTCACCCCTCCACTTT. It is translated as CASSLESGRGISPLHF. Variable domain in full (rest from reference TRBV5-1 and TRBJ1-6): KAGVTQTPRYLIKTRGQQVTLSCSPISGHRSVSWYQQTPGQGLQFLFEYFSETQRNKGNFPGRFSGRQFSNSRSEMNVSTLELGDSALYLCASSLESGRGISPLHFGNGTRLTVT.

This clonotype was seen at least ten times. Because this beta chain is a stray read in a library intended to capture alpha chains, its abundance should not be given much weight. The genes are TRBV7-8 and TRBJ2-1, with TRBD2 matching over 7 bases. The germline V gene encodes CDR1 SGHVS and CDR2 FQNEAQ. V shed 4 bases and J 5 bases; nucleotides not matched to a gene: 8. There are 15 residues in the CDR3. CDR3 DNA sequence: TGTGCCAGCAGCTCGACTAGCCGCCGTCACAATGAGCAGTTCTTC. It translates to CASSSTSRRHNEQFF.

This clonotype has a count of ten or more. The size of this beta chain means little, since it is a stray read in a library made for alpha chains. The chain links TRBV18 to TRBJ1-1, with 8 nucleotides matching TRBD1. This CDR3 has 14 residues. Germline lookup yields CDR1 KGHSH and CDR2 LQKENI. V lost 5 bases, J lost 1 base, and 3 bases stayed unmatched. The CDR3 coding sequence is TGTGCCAGCTCAAAAGGACAGGGGAACACTGAAGCTTTCTTT. This gives the protein CASSKGQGNTEAFF. Drawing the rest from reference TRBV18 and TRBJ1-1, the complete variable domain is NAGVMQNPRHLVRRRGQEARLRCSPMKGHSHVYWYRQLPEEGLKFMVYLQKENIIDESGMPKERFSAEFPKEGPSILRIQQVVRGDSAAYFCASSKGQGNTEAFFGQGTRLTVV.

This clonotype was counted ten times or more. The library was built for alpha chains, so this beta chain is an off-target read and its size means little. The rearrangement uses TRBV9 and TRBJ2-7; the match to TRBD1 covers 8 bases. Germline assignment: CDR1 SGDLS and CDR2 YYNGEE. The junction had 9 bases not matched to a gene; V was cut back by 4 bases and J by 6 bases. The CDR3 contains 14 residues. Written as DNA, the CDR3 is TGTGCCAGCAGCCCCCGGACAGGGTCAAGCGAGCAGTACTTC. Translating it yields CASSPRTGSSEQYF. Supplemented by reference TRBV9 and TRBJ2-7, the full variable domain reads DSGVTQTPKHLITATGQRVTLRCSPRSGDLSVYWYQQSLDQGLQFLIQYYNGEERAKGNILERFSAQQFPDLHSELNLSSLELGDSALYFCASSPRTGSSEQYFGPGTRLTVT.

This clonotype was recorded many times. This beta chain slipped into a library made for alpha chains as a stray read, so its size is not meaningful. The V gene is TRBV6-2 or TRBV6-3, the J gene TRBJ2-1; TRBD2 agrees at 9 bases. The germline V gene has CDR1 MNHEY and CDR2 SVGEGT. V was pared by 4 bases and J by 7 bases, with 11 bases of the junction left unmatched. The CDR3 is made up of 16 amino acids. For the CDR3, the DNA is TGTGCCAGCAGTTTAGACGGTCTAGCGGGATTGAATGAGCAGTTCTTC. Its protein is CASSLDGLAGLNEQFF.

This clonotype was detected many times. This beta chain was picked up by a library intended for alpha chains and is off target, so its count carries little meaning. The J gene is TRBJ2-3, the V gene TRBV29-1, with TRBD1 as a possible D gene (5 bases). The V gene lost 7 bases and the J gene lost 6 bases, with 11 bases spanning the gap. Germline CDR1 and CDR2: SQVTM and ANQGSEA. CDR3 length: 11 residues. The CDR3 bases are TGCAGCGCTCGACAGATGGATACGCAGTATTTT. Residues: CSARQMDTQYF.

This clonotype was counted many times. Since it is a stray read in a library aimed at alpha chains, this beta chain has a size that is not meaningful. The rearrangement joins TRBV11-2 to TRBJ2-4; 7 positions match TRBD2. From germline, CDR1 is SGHAT and CDR2 FQNNGV. V shed 3 bases, J shed 0 bases, and the junction held 17 bases outside the gene matches. CDR3 length: 20 residues. The CDR3 protein is CASSFRSGLALAVAKNIQYF. In nucleotides, the CDR3 is TGTGCCAGCAGCTTCAGATCAGGGTTAGCCCTAGCGGTAGCCAAAAACATTCAGTACTTC.

There are many counts of this clonotype. A library prepared for alpha chains yielded this beta chain as an off-target read; its size is of little meaning. The chain joins TRBV19 to TRBJ2-4, with D uncertain. The CDR3 consists of 14 residues. V shed 6 bases and J shed 0 bases, with 9 bases lying between them. The germline gives CDR1 LNHDA, CDR2 SQIVND (reference sequence). The CDR3 loop reads CASRSDPAKNIQYF. CDR3 nucleotides: TGTGCCAGTAGGAGCGATCCAGCCAAAAACATTCAGTACTTC.

In this sample, this clonotype turned up many times. Since it is a stray read in a library aimed at alpha chains, this beta chain has a size that is not meaningful. The V call is TRBV5-6, the J call TRBJ2-3; no clear D gene. CDR1 and CDR2 from the germline V gene are SGHDT and YYEEEE. V was cut by 0 bases and J by 5 bases, with 4 bases left in between. This CDR3 has 12 residues. The CDR3 reads CASSLAEDTQYF. The DNA for the CDR3 is TGTGCCAGCAGCTTGGCCGAAGATACGCAGTATTTT.

This clonotype was detected many times. Since it is a stray read in a library aimed at alpha chains, this beta chain has a size that is not meaningful. The rearrangement uses TRBV7-2 and TRBJ1-2; TRBD1 matches at 7 bases. This CDR3 is built from 15 residues. Trimming took 5 bases from V and 4 from J; bases not matched to a gene: 10. CDR1 SGHTA and CDR2 FQGNSA come from the germline V gene. CDR3 DNA: TGTGCCAGCAGCCCCCAGGGGGGTCAGGGCTATGGCTACACCTTC. Its translation: CASSPQGGQGYGYTF.

This clonotype was picked up many times. This beta chain is a stray sequence in a library constructed for alpha chains; its clone size is not meaningful. This chain joins TRBV7-3 and TRBJ2-1, with 8 positions matching TRBD2. Looked up from germline, CDR1 is SGHTA and CDR2 is FQGTGA. This CDR3 contains 15 residues. V trimming: 4 bases; J trimming: 5 bases; junction bases outside the gene matches: 7. This CDR3 is CASSSYREGNNEQFF. As DNA, the CDR3 is TGTGCCAGCAGCTCCTACCGGGAGGGAAACAATGAGCAGTTCTTC.

This clonotype was counted ten times or more. Since it is a stray read in a library aimed at alpha chains, this beta chain has a size that is not meaningful. V gene TRBV29-1 combines with J gene TRBJ1-1; D gene uncertain. V shed 4 bases and J shed 0 bases, with 6 bases lying between them. This CDR3 spans 12 amino acids. Per the germline V gene, CDR1 is SQVTM and CDR2 is ANQGSEA. CDR3 DNA: TGCAGCGTTGGGACGGTGAACACTGAAGCTTTCTTT. Its protein product is CSVGTVNTEAFF.

This clonotype was observed at least ten times. This beta chain represents an off-target read in a library built for alpha chains; its size is of limited meaning. The chain carries TRBV12-3 or TRBV12-4 and TRBJ1-4; the D gene is possibly TRBD1 (5 bases). Trimming removed 6 bases from V and 8 bases from J, with 10 bases in between. This CDR3 is 12 amino acids long. Here the CDR3 reads CASRSRAEKLFF. In nucleotides, the CDR3 is TGTGCCAGCAGGAGCAGGGCGGAAAAACTGTTTTTT.

This clonotype qualifies as medium-sized (0.01 to 0.1%). A library prepared for alpha chains yielded this beta chain as an off-target read; its size is of little meaning. The chain carries TRBV11-2 and TRBJ1-5, with unresolved D. Deletions cut 2 bases from V and 7 bases from J, with 9 bases between. This CDR3 has 13 residues. Germline CDR1 and CDR2: SGHAT and FQNNGV. CDR3: CASSLSAGQPQHF. The CDR3 DNA reads as TGTGCCAGCAGCTTATCAGCCGGCCAGCCCCAGCATTTT.

This clonotype was seen repeatedly, ten times or more. As an off-target read in a library built for alpha chains, this beta chain has a frequency of little significance. The gene calls are TRBV29-1 and TRBJ2-5; 8 bases agree with TRBD1. The germline CDR1 and CDR2 sequences are SQVTM and ANQGSEA. The CDR3 has 12 residues. V was pared by 7 bases and J by 3 bases, with 4 bases of the junction left unmatched. CDR3 in DNA: TGCAGCGCCTCGGGACAGGAAGAGACCCAGTACTTC. Its protein is CSASGQEETQYF.

This clonotype was observed many times. Little can be read into the size of this beta chain, an off-target read in a library designed for alpha chains. The chain links TRBV27 to TRBJ2-5; possible D gene TRBD1, 7 bases. Trimming took off 8 bases at V and 5 bases at J, with 18 bases between the two ends. The germline gives CDR1 MNHEY, CDR2 SMNVEV (reference sequence). The CDR3 consists of 14 residues. CDR3 in DNA: TGTGCCAGCGGAAGGATACAGGGGAGGGAGACCCAGTACTTC. It encodes CASGRIQGRETQYF.

This clonotype was seen at least ten times. This beta chain is a stray sequence in a library constructed for alpha chains; its clone size is not meaningful. The chain links TRBV27 to TRBJ1-6, with D possibly matching TRBD1 (5 bases). V lost 5 bases to trimming and J lost 7 bases, with 15 bases between them. This CDR3 contains 15 residues. Germline V gives CDR1 MNHEY, CDR2 SMNVEV (reference sequence). The CDR3 here is CASSTGGTRNSPLHF. CDR3 bases: TGTGCCAGCAGTACCGGGGGTACTAGGAATTCACCCCTCCACTTT.

This clonotype showed up many times. Because this beta chain is a stray read in a library intended to capture alpha chains, its abundance should not be given much weight. The chain carries TRBV7-9 and TRBJ1-1; TRBD1 matches 7 bases. The CDR3 is 13 residues long. Germline V gene lookup returns CDR1 SEHNR and CDR2 FQNEAQ (reference sequence). V lost 6 bases and J lost 6; bases outside the gene matches: 7. CDR3 residues: CASSLTGDAEAFF. The CDR3 region has the DNA TGTGCCAGCAGTTTAACAGGGGATGCTGAAGCTTTCTTT. The full variable domain, with the rest looked up from reference TRBV7-9 and TRBJ1-1, is DTGVSQNPRHKITKRGQNVTFRCDPISEHNRLYWYRQTLGQGPEFLTYFQNEAQLEKSRLLSDRFSAERPKGSFSTLEIQRTEQGDSAMYLCASSLTGDAEAFFGQGTRLTVV.

This clonotype was seen ten or more times. Found in a library prepared for alpha chains, this beta chain is an off-target read, and its abundance has little meaning. The rearrangement joins TRBV6-6 to TRBJ2-1; a possible D gene is TRBD2 (6 bases). Germline values: CDR1 MNHNY, CDR2 SVGAGI (reference sequence). This CDR3 contains 13 residues. V lost 2 bases and J 10 bases, leaving 12 bases between the germline ends. The CDR3 DNA is TGTGCCAGCAGTTACGGTGCGGGACGGGAGCAGTTCTTC. This sequence encodes CASSYGAGREQFF.

This clonotype has a count of ten or more. Little can be read into the size of this beta chain, an off-target read in a library designed for alpha chains. The CDR3 spells CASSYGGGNHNEQFF. CDR3 nucleotide sequence: TGTGCCAGCAGTTACGGCGGTGGGAATCACAATGAGCAGTTCTTC. This chain connects TRBV6-5 to TRBJ2-1; D remains unclear. Germline V gene data show CDR1 as MNHEY and CDR2 as SVGAGI. Trimming took 2 bases from V and 5 from J, leaving 13 bases between them. This CDR3 is built from 15 residues.